This T cell receptor beta chain was recovered during a study of T-cell memory formation after mild COVID-19. MiXCR, applied by TCRdb to the 5' RACE reads, yields one record per CDR3 protein. The sample shows some 120,000 distinct CDR3 sequences, about 5.9% of them seen only once. This clonotype was seen more than once but under ten times. CDR1 and CDR2 from the germline V gene are MNHNY and SVGAGI (reference sequence). J was trimmed by 6 bases and V by 6 bases; bases with no gene match: 10. The CDR3 loop spans 14 amino acids. The rearrangement joins TRBV6-6 to TRBJ1-1; 7 bases match TRBD1. The sample was PBMCs or a T cell subset sorted from them (not recorded which). The sequence was obtained from an adult woman who had mild COVID-19 (a few samples of this study predate the infection). Cell type and time point are not known. The CDR3 here is CASSTTTGAAEAFF. In DNA, the CDR3 is TGTGCCAGCAGCACGACTACAGGGGCCGCTGAAGCTTTCTTT.